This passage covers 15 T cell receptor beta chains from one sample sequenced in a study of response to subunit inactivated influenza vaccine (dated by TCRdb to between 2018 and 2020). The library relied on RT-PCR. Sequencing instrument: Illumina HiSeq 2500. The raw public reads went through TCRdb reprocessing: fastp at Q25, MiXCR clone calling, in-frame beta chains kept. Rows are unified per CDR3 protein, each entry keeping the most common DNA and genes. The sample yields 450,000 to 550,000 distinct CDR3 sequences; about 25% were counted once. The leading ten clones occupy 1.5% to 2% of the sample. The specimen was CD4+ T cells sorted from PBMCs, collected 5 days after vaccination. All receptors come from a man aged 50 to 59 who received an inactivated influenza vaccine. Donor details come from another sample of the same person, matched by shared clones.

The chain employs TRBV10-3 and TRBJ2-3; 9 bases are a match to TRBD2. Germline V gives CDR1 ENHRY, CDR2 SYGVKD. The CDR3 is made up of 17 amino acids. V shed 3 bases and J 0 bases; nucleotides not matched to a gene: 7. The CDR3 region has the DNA TGTGCCATCAGTGAACACCGGACTAGCGCTAGCACAGATACGCAGTATTTT. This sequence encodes CAISEHRTSASTDTQYF.

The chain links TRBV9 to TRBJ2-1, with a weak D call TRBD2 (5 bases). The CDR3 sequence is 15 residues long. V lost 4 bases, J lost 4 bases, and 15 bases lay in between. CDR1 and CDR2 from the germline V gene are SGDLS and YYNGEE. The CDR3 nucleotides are TGTGCCAGCAGCCCCCAAGGCGGGTCTTACAATGAGCAGTTCTTC. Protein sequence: CASSPQGGSYNEQFF.

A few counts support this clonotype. The CDR3 here is CASSLARTVQETQYF. CDR3 coding DNA: TGTGCCAGCAGCTTAGCTAGGACAGTTCAAGAGACCCAGTACTTC. This chain joins TRBV11-2 and TRBJ2-5; a weak D match, TRBD1 (6 bases). The germline gives CDR1 SGHAT, CDR2 FQNNGV. V was pared by 1 base and J by 2 bases, with 11 bases between. The CDR3 covers 15 residues.

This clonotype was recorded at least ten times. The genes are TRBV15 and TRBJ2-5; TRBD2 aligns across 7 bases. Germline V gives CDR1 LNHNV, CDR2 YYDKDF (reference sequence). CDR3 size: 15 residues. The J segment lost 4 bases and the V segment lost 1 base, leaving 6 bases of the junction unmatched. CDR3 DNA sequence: TGTGCCACCAGCAGAGGCTCTAGCGGTCTAGAGACCCAGTACTTC. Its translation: CATSRGSSGLETQYF.

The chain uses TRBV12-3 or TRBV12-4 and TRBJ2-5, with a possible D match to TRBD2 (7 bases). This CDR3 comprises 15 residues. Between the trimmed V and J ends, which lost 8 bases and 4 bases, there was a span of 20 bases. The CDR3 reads CASGPAGAWGETQYF. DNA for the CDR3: TGTGCCAGCGGGCCCGCGGGGGCGTGGGGAGAGACCCAGTACTTC.

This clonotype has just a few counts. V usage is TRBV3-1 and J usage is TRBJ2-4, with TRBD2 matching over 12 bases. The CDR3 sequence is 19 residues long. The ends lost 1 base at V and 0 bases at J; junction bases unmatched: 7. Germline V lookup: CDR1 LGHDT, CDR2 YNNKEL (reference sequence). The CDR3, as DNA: TGTGCCAGCAGCCAAGTGACTAGCGGGGGTGGACTAGCCAAAAACATTCAGTACTTC. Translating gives CASSQVTSGGGLAKNIQYF.

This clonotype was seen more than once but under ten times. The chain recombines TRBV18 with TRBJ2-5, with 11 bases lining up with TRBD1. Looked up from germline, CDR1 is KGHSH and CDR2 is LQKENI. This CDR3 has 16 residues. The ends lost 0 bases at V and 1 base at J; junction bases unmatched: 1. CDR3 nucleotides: TGTGCCAGCTCACCACCAGGGACAGGGGGCCAAGAGACCCAGTACTTC. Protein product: CASSPPGTGGQETQYF.

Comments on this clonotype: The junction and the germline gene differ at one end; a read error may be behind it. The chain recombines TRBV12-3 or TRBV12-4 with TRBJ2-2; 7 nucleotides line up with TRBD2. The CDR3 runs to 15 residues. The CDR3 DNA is TGTGCCAGCAAAAAGCTAGCGGAGAACACCGGGGAGCTGGTTTTT. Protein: CASKKLAENTGELVF.

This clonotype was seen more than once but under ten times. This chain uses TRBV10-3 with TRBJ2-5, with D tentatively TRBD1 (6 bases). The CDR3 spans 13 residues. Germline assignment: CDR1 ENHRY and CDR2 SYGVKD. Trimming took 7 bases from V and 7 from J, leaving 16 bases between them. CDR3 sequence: CAIKGDRKGTQYF. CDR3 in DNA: TGTGCCATCAAGGGAGACAGGAAGGGGACCCAGTACTTC.

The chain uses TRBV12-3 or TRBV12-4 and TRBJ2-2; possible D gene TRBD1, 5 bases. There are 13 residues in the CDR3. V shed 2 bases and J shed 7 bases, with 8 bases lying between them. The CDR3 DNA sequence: TGTGCCAGCAGTTTAAGGGGCAACGGGGAGCTGTTTTTT. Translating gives CASSLRGNGELFF.

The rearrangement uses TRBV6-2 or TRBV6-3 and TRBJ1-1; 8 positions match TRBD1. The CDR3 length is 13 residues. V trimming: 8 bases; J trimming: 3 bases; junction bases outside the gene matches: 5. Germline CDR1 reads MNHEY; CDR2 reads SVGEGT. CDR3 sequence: CASADRDDTEAFF. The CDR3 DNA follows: TGTGCCAGCGCGGACAGGGACGACACTGAAGCTTTCTTT.

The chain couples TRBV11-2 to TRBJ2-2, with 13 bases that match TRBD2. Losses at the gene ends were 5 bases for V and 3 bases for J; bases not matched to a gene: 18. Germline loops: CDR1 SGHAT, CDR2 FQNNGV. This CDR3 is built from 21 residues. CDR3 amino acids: CASSPRGRTGTSGTHTGELFF. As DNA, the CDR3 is TGTGCCAGCAGCCCAAGGGGGCGAACCGGGACTAGCGGGACTCACACCGGGGAGCTGTTTTTT.

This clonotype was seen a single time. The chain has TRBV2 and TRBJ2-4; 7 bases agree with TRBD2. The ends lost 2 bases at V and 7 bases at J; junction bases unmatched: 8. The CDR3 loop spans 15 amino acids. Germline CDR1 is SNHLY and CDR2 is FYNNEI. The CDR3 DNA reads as TGTGCCAGCAGTGAACGTTCGGGACTAAAGAACATTCAGTACTTC. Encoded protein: CASSERSGLKNIQYF.

CDR3 in DNA: TGTGCCAGCAGTTACGGGTTCACGCAGGGGTCATACAATGAGCAGTTCTTC. The encoded protein is CASSYGFTQGSYNEQFF. The chain combines TRBV12-3 or TRBV12-4 with TRBJ2-1, with D tentatively TRBD1 (6 bases). This CDR3 is 17 amino acids long. V dropped 4 bases and J dropped 4 bases, with 20 bases sitting between them.

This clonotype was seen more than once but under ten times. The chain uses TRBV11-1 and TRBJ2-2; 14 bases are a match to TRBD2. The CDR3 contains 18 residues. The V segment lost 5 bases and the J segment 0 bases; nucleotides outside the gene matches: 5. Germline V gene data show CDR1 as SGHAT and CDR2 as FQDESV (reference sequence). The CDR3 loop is CASSTGLAGGANTGELFF. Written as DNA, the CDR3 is TGTGCCAGCAGCACAGGACTAGCGGGAGGCGCGAACACCGGGGAGCTGTTTTTT.